These 16 T cell receptor beta chains came from one sample sequenced in a study of cytomegalovirus exposure and HLA in healthy donors (TCRdb year 2017). The protocol used for the library was the immunoSEQ multiplex PCR assay. For the multiplex PCR, a mixture combining 60 forward primers for TCR Vbeta segments and 13 reverse primers for TCR Jbeta segments was used. TCRdb carries this immuneACCESS record with in-frame sequences only. Its versions omit some clonotypes, under half of them owing to an unresolved V gene in the studies checked, with the rest unexplained. The sample contains about 71,000 clones, 70% of them found a single time. The ten largest clones take up more than 7.5% of the sample. Sequencing was carried out using PBMCs. All receptors come from a woman aged 50 to 60 in good health and CMV-seropositive.

This chain links TRBV9 with TRBJ1-2, with D perhaps TRBD1 (6 bases). CDR3 length equals 14 residues. In germline, CDR1 is SGDLS, CDR2 YYNGEE. V gave up 2 bases and J gave up 0 bases, with 8 bases separating them. For the CDR3, the DNA is TGTGCCAGCAGCGTGACAGGCGCTAACTATGGCTACACCTTC. It yields the protein CASSVTGANYGYTF.

This clone was observed a few times. The chain joins TRBV10-3 to TRBJ2-5; 9 bases are shared with TRBD1. CDR3 length equals 14 residues. V gave up 10 bases and J gave up 3 bases; unmatched junction bases: 9. Germline lookup yields CDR1 ENHRY and CDR2 SYGVKD. The CDR3 sequence is CASNSQGAEETQYF. The CDR3 DNA reads TGTGCCAGCAACTCACAGGGGGCTGAAGAGACCCAGTACTTC.

The CDR3 DNA reads as TGTGCCAGCACCGTTTTCACAGGGATGGTTGAAAAACTGTTTTTT. Protein: CASTVFTGMVEKLFF. V gene TRBV7-9 combines with J gene TRBJ1-4, with D possibly being TRBD1 (6 bases). The CDR3 covers 15 residues. Trimming removed 7 bases at V and 7 bases at J, with 19 bases between. Per germline, CDR1 SEHNR and CDR2 FQNEAQ (reference sequence).

The gene calls are TRBV4-1 and TRBJ1-1; maybe TRBD1 (5 bases). Germline lookup yields CDR1 MGHRA and CDR2 YSYEKL. V was clipped by 0 bases and J by 0 bases, with 11 bases between them. CDR3 length: 16 amino acids. The DNA for the CDR3 is TGCGCCAGCAGCCAAGAGGCGGGGCGCATGAACACTGAAGCTTTCTTT. It encodes CASSQEAGRMNTEAFF.

The V gene is TRBV7-6, the J gene TRBJ2-5, with TRBD2 matching over 12 bases. Germline V gene sequence: CDR1 SGHVS, CDR2 FNYEAQ. The CDR3 sequence is 17 residues long. Germline trimming cut 6 bases from V and 3 bases from J; bases unmatched to any gene: 11. This CDR3 reads CASRFSSGGAREETQYF. The CDR3 DNA follows: TGTGCCAGCAGATTTTCTAGCGGGGGGGCCCGGGAAGAGACCCAGTACTTC.

The chain employs TRBV30 and TRBJ1-1; D is possibly TRBD1 (6 bases). Germline CDR1 GTSNPN, CDR2 SVGIG (reference sequence). The V end lost 5 bases, the J end lost 2 bases, and 12 bases lay between the germline ends. The CDR3 is made up of 13 amino acids. In DNA form, the CDR3 reads TGTGCCTGGGGCACAGGGACCAACACTGAAGCTTTCTTT. This sequence encodes CAWGTGTNTEAFF.

The chain uses TRBV18 and TRBJ1-5, with TRBD1 matching over 8 bases. CDR1 and CDR2 (germline): KGHSH, LQKENI. V gave up 3 bases and J gave up 6 bases; unmatched junction bases: 7. The CDR3 has 15 amino acids. The CDR3 loop is CASSPGTGQGQPQHF. CDR3 nucleotides: TGTGCCAGCTCACCGGGGACAGGTCAGGGTCAGCCCCAGCATTTT.

This clone was counted a few times. The chain joins TRBV6-5 to TRBJ1-5; D is undetermined. This CDR3 is built from 15 residues. V lost 0 bases and J 0 bases, leaving 6 bases between the germline ends. The germline V gene encodes CDR1 MNHEY and CDR2 SVGAGI. CDR3 sequence reads: CASSYSHNSNQPQHF. DNA for the CDR3: TGTGCCAGCAGTTACTCGCACAATAGCAATCAGCCCCAGCATTTT.

The chain links TRBV5-8 to TRBJ2-5; D might be TRBD1 (5 bases). The V and J ends lost 3 bases and 5 bases respectively, with 17 bases between them. The CDR3 has 15 amino acids. Germline lookup yields CDR1 SGHTS and CDR2 YDEGEE. The CDR3 DNA sequence: TGTGCCAGCAGCTGGGGCAGCCTTCTGGGGGAGACCCAGTACTTC. It specifies CASSWGSLLGETQYF.

The chain is built from TRBV4-1 and TRBJ1-2; weak D call: TRBD1 (6 bases). This CDR3 has 18 amino acids. V lost 0 bases and J lost 0, with 17 bases in between. Germline values: CDR1 MGHRA, CDR2 YSYEKL. The CDR3 DNA follows: TGCGCCAGCAGCCAAGACTACTGGGGGGGGCAGACTAACTATGGCTACACCTTC. The encoded protein is CASSQDYWGGQTNYGYTF.

This chain's CDR3 is CASSLTGVAKNIQYF. The CDR3, as DNA: TGTGCCAGCAGCTTAACAGGGGTAGCCAAAAACATTCAGTACTTC. The chain couples TRBV5-6 to TRBJ2-4; TRBD1 matches at 7 bases. The V and J ends lost 2 bases and 0 bases, in that order; junction bases with no gene match: 2. This CDR3 has 15 residues. Germline loops: CDR1 SGHDT, CDR2 YYEEEE. Combining the CDR3 with reference TRBV5-6 and TRBJ2-4 gives the whole variable domain DAGVTQSPTHLIKTRGQQVTLRCSPKSGHDTVSWYQQALGQGPQFIFQYYEEEERQRGNFPDRFSGHQFPNYSSELNVNALLLGDSALYLCASSLTGVAKNIQYFGAGTRLSVL.

This clone came up a few times. The rearrangement uses TRBV4-1 and TRBJ2-1; D is possibly TRBD2 (6 bases). Trimming removed 0 bases from V and 6 bases from J, with 12 bases in between. The CDR3 covers 15 residues. CDR1 is MGHRA, CDR2 YSYEKL, per germline. The CDR3 here is CASSQEGLALNEQFF. CDR3 DNA sequence: TGCGCCAGCAGCCAAGAAGGGCTAGCGCTCAATGAGCAGTTCTTC.

The V call is TRBV27, the J call TRBJ1-2; tentatively, D is TRBD1 (6 bases). The V end was cut by 5 bases, the J end by 2 bases, with 15 bases between. The CDR3 extends over 15 amino acids. CDR1 and CDR2 (germline): MNHEY, SMNVEV (reference sequence). CDR3 protein: CASSLHRTVNYGYTF. CDR3 sequence (DNA): TGTGCCAGCAGTCTCCACCGGACAGTAAACTATGGCTACACCTTC.

V is TRBV11-3 and J is TRBJ2-3; TRBD2 matches 9 bases. Per the germline V gene, CDR1 is SGHNT and CDR2 is YENEEA. The ends lost 3 bases at V and 6 bases at J; junction bases unmatched: 4. CDR3 length equals 14 residues. DNA of the CDR3: TGTGCCAGCAGCTTCGGACTAGCGATGGATACGCAGTATTTT. It translates to CASSFGLAMDTQYF.

The V call is TRBV15, the J call TRBJ2-2; a weak D match, TRBD1 (6 bases). The germline V gene has CDR1 LNHNV and CDR2 YYDKDF (reference sequence). Trimming cost V 4 bases and J 4 bases, with 16 bases left between them. This CDR3 region has 16 residues. CDR3: CATSTGHLGGTGELFF. As DNA, the CDR3 is TGTGCCACCAGCACGGGACACCTTGGGGGCACCGGGGAGCTGTTTTTT.

This clone was counted a single time. This chain joins TRBV5-1 and TRBJ1-6, with 9 bases that match TRBD1. The length of the CDR3 is 14 residues. V lost 7 bases, J lost 8 bases, and 7 bases stayed unmatched. CDR1 and CDR2 (germline): SGHRS, YFSETQ. This CDR3 reads CASRDGQGYSPLHF. CDR3 nucleotides: TGCGCCAGCCGTGACGGACAGGGGTATTCACCCCTCCACTTT.